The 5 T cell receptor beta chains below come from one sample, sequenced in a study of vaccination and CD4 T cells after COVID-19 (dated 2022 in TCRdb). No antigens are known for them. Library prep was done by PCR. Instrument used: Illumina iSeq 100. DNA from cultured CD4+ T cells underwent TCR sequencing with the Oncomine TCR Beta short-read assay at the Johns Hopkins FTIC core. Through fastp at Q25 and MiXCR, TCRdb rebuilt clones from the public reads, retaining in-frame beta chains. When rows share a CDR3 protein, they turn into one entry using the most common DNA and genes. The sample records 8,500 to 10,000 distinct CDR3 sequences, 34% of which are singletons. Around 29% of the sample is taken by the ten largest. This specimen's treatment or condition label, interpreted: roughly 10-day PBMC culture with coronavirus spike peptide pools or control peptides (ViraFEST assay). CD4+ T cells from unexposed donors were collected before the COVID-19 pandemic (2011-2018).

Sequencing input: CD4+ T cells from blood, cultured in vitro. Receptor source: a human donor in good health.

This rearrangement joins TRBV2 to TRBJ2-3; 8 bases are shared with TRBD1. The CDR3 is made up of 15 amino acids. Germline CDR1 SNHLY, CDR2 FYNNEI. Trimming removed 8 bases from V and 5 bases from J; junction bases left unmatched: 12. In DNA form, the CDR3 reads TGTGCCAGCTCTCTAGACAGGGGCTTGGGAGATACGCAGTATTTT. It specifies CASSLDRGLGDTQYF.

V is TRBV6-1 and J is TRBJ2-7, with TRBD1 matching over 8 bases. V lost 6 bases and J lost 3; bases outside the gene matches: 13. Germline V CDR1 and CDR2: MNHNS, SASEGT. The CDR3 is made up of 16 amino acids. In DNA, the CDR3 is TGTGCCAGCAGCCGGGGCCCCGGACAGGGACTCTACGAGCAGTACTTC. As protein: CASSRGPGQGLYEQYF.

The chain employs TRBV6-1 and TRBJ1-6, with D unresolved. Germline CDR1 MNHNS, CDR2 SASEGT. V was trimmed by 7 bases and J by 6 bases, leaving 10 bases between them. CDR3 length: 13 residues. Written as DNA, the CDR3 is TGTGCCAGCAACGAGGTCATTAATTCACCCCTCCACTTT. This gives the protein CASNEVINSPLHF.

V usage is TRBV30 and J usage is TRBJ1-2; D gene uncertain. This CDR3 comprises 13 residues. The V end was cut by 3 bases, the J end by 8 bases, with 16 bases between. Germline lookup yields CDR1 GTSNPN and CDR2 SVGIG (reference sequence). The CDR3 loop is CAWSGPGPSGYTF. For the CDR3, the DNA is TGTGCCTGGAGCGGCCCCGGACCGTCCGGCTACACCTTC.

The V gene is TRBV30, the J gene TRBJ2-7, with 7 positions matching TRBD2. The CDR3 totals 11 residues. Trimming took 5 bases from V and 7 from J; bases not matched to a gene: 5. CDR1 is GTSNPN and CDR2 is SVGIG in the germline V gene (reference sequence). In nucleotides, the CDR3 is TGTGCCTGGGGACTAGTGGCGGAGCAGTACTTC. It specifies CAWGLVAEQYF.